Only a few counts were recorded for the clone carrying this T cell receptor beta chain. Its specificity is not known. The same CDR3 arises from other DNA sequences in this sample as well. Primers for the PCR totalled 60 Vbeta and 13 Jbeta. Clones were sequenced by immunoSEQ multiplex PCR, and TCRdb holds only the in-frame ones, with some missing. The sample holds 90,000 to 150,000 clones, nearly 80% seen once. Trimming removed 5 bases at V and 0 bases at J, with 6 bases between. The CDR3 has 13 residues. Per the germline V gene, CDR1 is SEHNR and CDR2 is FQNEAQ (reference sequence). This record belongs to a study of cytomegalovirus exposure and HLA in healthy donors. Study in general: Earlier results showed roughly 110 million unique TCR beta sequences derived from approximately 180 million T cells. Whole-study results and caveats: A prior analysis recorded that most TCR beta V segments were productive about 87% or about 30% of the time. An analysis that came later showed most CMV-associated TCR beta chains appearing HLA-restricted.

The sequence derives from a woman younger than 45 in good health and CMV-seropositive. The genes are TRBV7-9 and TRBJ2-3; D is unresolved. The sequenced sample consisted of PBMCs. The CDR3, as DNA: TGTGCCAGCAGCCCCCTTAGCACAGATACGCAGTATTTT. Translated: CASSPLSTDTQYF.